This TCR beta chain was sequenced for a study of CD8+CD57+ T cells in acquired aplastic anemia. On the study more broadly: DNA from sorted CD4+ and CD8+ cells averaged about 3.2 ug.

The germline V gene encodes CDR1 MRHNA and CDR2 SNTAGT. The CDR3 covers 15 residues. V dropped 1 base and J dropped 6 bases, with 14 bases sitting between them. It was genomic DNA that served as the template for profiling TCR beta VDJ and CDR3. Using its own MiXCR run on the reads, TCRdb lists one record per CDR3 protein. The sample records around 180,000 distinct CDR3 sequences, 64% being singletons. Many counts were recorded for this clonotype. The sequencing sample was made of sorted CD4+, CD8+, or CD8+CD57+ T cells (not recorded which) from PBMCs. The chain recombines TRBV6-4 with TRBJ2-3; either TRBD1 or TRBD2 may fit D (6 bases each). The sequence was obtained from a human donor with severe aplastic anemia or a healthy control (not recorded which). The CDR3 region is CASSDFGGRMDTQYF. The CDR3 nucleotides are TGTGCCAGCAGTGACTTTGGGGGGCGCATGGATACGCAGTATTTT.